Below are 26 T cell receptor delta chains sequenced from a single sample in a study of gamma-delta chains in newborns, infants, children. TCRdb applied CATT to the reads for clone calling. The sample includes about 3,000 delta-chain clones, about 2.4% of them seen just once. Material for sequencing was blood. These receptors all stem from a child who was a newborn, infant or young child, either healthy, febrile or measles-vaccinated (not recorded which).

Remarks on this clone: A much larger clone differs from this one at a single base, so this may be a read error. This rearrangement joins TRDV2 to TRDJ1, with 7 nucleotides matching TRDD3. TCRdb leaves out the J gene; it was filled in here by matching the DNA to germline. The length of the CDR3 is 18 residues. CDR1 and CDR2 (germline): GEAIGNYY, EKD. V was pared by 0 bases and J by 3 bases, with 15 bases of the junction left unmatched. The CDR3 nucleotides read TGTGCCTGTGACACCGTACGGCCTGGGGGTCTCACTCCCGATAAACTCATCTTT. The encoded protein is CACDTVRPGGLTPDKLIF.

This clone has more than one count but fewer than ten. At one end the junction does not follow the germline gene, possibly because of a read error. This CDR3 is also generated by other DNA sequences in the sample. The chain has TRDV2 and TRDJ1; a weak D match, TRDD3 (6 bases). Germline lookup yields CDR1 GEAIGNYY and CDR2 EKD. The CDR3 loop spans 14 amino acids. CDR3 protein: CACDTLGTRDKLIF. The CDR3 nucleotides read TGTGCCTGTGACACGCTGGGGACGCGCGATAAGCTCATCTTT.

By proportion, this clone is medium-sized. CDR3 region: CACDTLQLGDTAGGKLIF. CDR3 nucleotide sequence: TGTGCCTGTGACACCCTGCAACTGGGGGATACCGCGGGGGGTAAACTCATCTTT. The gene calls are TRDV2 and TRDJ1; 12 nucleotides line up with TRDD3. Germline CDR1 GEAIGNYY, CDR2 EKD. The trim removed 0 bases at V and 7 bases at J, leaving 14 bases unmatched. CDR3 length: 18 amino acids.

Within the sample, this clone is medium-sized. The V call is TRDV2, the J call TRDJ3, with 11 bases lining up with TRDD3. The CDR3 loop spans 20 amino acids. The V gene's germline CDR1 is GEAIGNYY and CDR2 EKD. V trimming: 0 bases; J trimming: 0 bases; junction bases outside the gene matches: 6. CDR3 DNA sequence: TGTGCCTGTGACACCGTCCTACTGGGGGATAGCTCCTGGGACACCCGACAGATGTTTTTC. Translation gives CACDTVLLGDSSWDTRQMFF.

Relative to its sample, this clone is medium-sized (0.01 to 0.1%). The same CDR3 arises from other DNA sequences in this sample as well. The gene calls are TRDV2 and TRDJ1; 7 nucleotides match TRDD3. The CDR3 is made up of 16 amino acids. CDR1 and CDR2 from the germline V gene are GEAIGNYY and EKD. V dropped 1 base and J dropped 2; count of bases not matched to a gene: 9. The CDR3 is CACDTVELGRTDKLIF. As DNA, the CDR3 is TGTGCCTGTGACACGGTGGAACTGGGGAGAACCGATAAACTCATCTTT.

As for this clone: A single base separates this from a much larger clone, so it may be a read error. The chain is built from TRDV2 and TRDJ1; possible D gene TRDD3, 6 bases. V shed 1 base and J shed 2 bases, with 22 bases lying between them. Germline V CDR1 and CDR2: GEAIGNYY, EKD. This CDR3 spans 18 amino acids. CDR3 amino acids: CACDTLLEDTDFTDKLIF. The CDR3 DNA sequence: TGTGCCTGTGACACTCTTCTGGAGGATACCGACTTTACCGATAAACTCATCTTT.

This clone was picked up a small number of times. The gene calls are TRDV2 and TRDJ1; D remains unclear. The CDR3 length is 20 residues. V was pared by 0 bases and J by 2 bases, with 27 bases between. Germline CDR1 and CDR2: GEAIGNYY and EKD. This chain's CDR3 is CACDTVSSLSGPPGTDKLIF. The CDR3 coding sequence is TGTGCCTGTGACACCGTATCCTCCTTATCGGGACCCCCCGGGACCGATAAACTCATCTTT.

This clone is classed as medium-sized. The rearrangement links TRDV2 to TRDJ1; 10 nucleotides agree with TRDD3. Trimming cost V 3 bases and J 0 bases; bases outside gene matches: 15. CDR1 GEAIGNYY and CDR2 EKD come from the germline V gene. The CDR3 has 19 residues. Here the CDR3 reads CACDVVSLGDTSYTDKLIF. The CDR3 region has the DNA TGTGCCTGTGACGTTGTTTCCTTGGGGGATACTTCGTACACCGATAAACTCATCTTT.

About this clone: A read error is likely here: a far larger clone is one base away. The CDR3 spells CACDPVSSPGGDYTDKLIF. The CDR3 DNA sequence: TGTGCCTGTGACCCAGTTTCGTCCCCTGGGGGAGATTACACCGATAAACTCATCTTT. The genes are TRDV2 and TRDJ1; TRDD3 aligns across 8 bases. J lost 0 bases, V lost 3 bases, and 17 bases had no gene match. Germline CDR1 reads GEAIGNYY; CDR2 reads EKD. The CDR3 contains 19 residues.

This clone was detected only a few times. A much larger clone sits a single nucleotide away, making a read error possible. The same CDR3 also results from other DNA sequences found in this sample. The CDR3 DNA follows: TGTGCCTGTGACACCGTCGGAGGAACTGGGGGATACGGGGCCGATAAGCTCATCTTT. This codes for CACDTVGGTGGYGADKLIF. The chain employs TRDV2 and TRDJ1; TRDD3 agrees at 13 bases. The CDR3 length is 19 residues. CDR1 GEAIGNYY and CDR2 EKD come from the germline V gene.

This clone is medium-sized. The chain employs TRDV2 and TRDJ1; 7 bases agree with TRDD3. J was trimmed by 0 bases and V by 4 bases; bases with no gene match: 16. CDR3 size: 18 residues. Looked up from germline, CDR1 is GEAIGNYY and CDR2 is EKD. CDR3 DNA sequence: TGTGCCTGTGATCCTCTGGGGGCACCAGGTTCCAACACCGATAAACTCATCTTT. Encoded protein: CACDPLGAPGSNTDKLIF.

This clone was observed a few times. The chain employs TRDV2 and TRDJ3, with TRDD3 matching 13 bases. V shed 4 bases, J shed 3 bases, and the junction held 14 bases outside the gene matches. CDR1 is GEAIGNYY, CDR2 EKD, per germline. This CDR3 is built from 21 residues. The CDR3 DNA is TGTGCCTGTGATCATGTACTGGGGGATACGAAGGGGAACTGGGACACCCGACAGATGTTTTTC. Its protein product is CACDHVLGDTKGNWDTRQMFF.

A word on this clone: This sequence is one base from a far larger clone and is likely a read error. Other nucleotide sequences from this sample produce the same CDR3. This chain connects TRDV2 to TRDJ1, with 11 bases identical to TRDD3. CDR1 and CDR2 (germline): GEAIGNYY, EKD. CDR3 length: 15 amino acids. Losses at the gene ends were 0 bases for V and 9 bases for J; bases not matched to a gene: 8. CDR3: CACDTVEWGIRELIF. For the CDR3, the DNA is TGTGCCTGTGACACCGTAGAATGGGGGATACGTGAACTCATCTTT.

The sample holds a few counts of this clone. A single base separates this from a much larger clone, so it may be a read error. The same CDR3 can be traced to other DNA sequences in this sample. The chain uses TRDV2 and TRDJ3; 12 bases agree with TRDD3. The CDR3 totals 21 residues. Germline CDR1 reads GEAIGNYY; CDR2 reads EKD. The CDR3 protein is CACDHVLGDTSSSWDTRQMFF. The DNA of the CDR3 is TGCGCCTGTGACCACGTACTGGGGGATACCTCAAGCTCCTGGGACACCCGACAGATGTTTTTC.

In its sample, this clone is large (0.1 to 1%). Other DNA sequences in this sample translate to the same CDR3. The chain combines TRDV2 with TRDJ3, with TRDD3 matching 7 bases. J gave up 0 bases and V 1 base, and 11 bases lay outside the gene matches. Germline CDR1 and CDR2: GEAIGNYY and EKD. The CDR3 is 20 residues long. CDR3 in amino acids: CACDTLGASSRSWDTRQMFF. For the CDR3, the DNA is TGTGCCTGTGACACGCTGGGGGCATCTTCCCGCTCCTGGGACACCCGACAGATGTTTTTC.

Within the sample, this clone is large. The rearrangement joins TRDV2 to TRDJ1; no definite D call. Germline CDR1 and CDR2: GEAIGNYY and EKD. The V gene lost 0 bases and the J gene lost 5 bases, with 18 bases spanning the gap. The CDR3 is made up of 16 amino acids. DNA of the CDR3: TGTGCCTGTGACACCGCCGGGCATCCTCGGACTGATAAACTCATCTTT. This gives the protein CACDTAGHPRTDKLIF.

This clone was counted a few times. A clone one base away is much larger, so this may be a read error. Other DNA sequences in this sample translate to the same CDR3. V and J are TRDV2 and TRDJ1; 7 nucleotides agree with TRDD3. The CDR3 runs to 16 residues. CDR1 is GEAIGNYY, CDR2 EKD, per germline. V lost 3 bases and J lost 2; bases outside the gene matches: 11. CDR3 protein: CACDSLVGESTDKLIF. DNA of the CDR3: TGTGCCTGTGACTCCTTGGTGGGGGAATCGACCGATAAACTCATCTTT.

This clone was detected only a few times. Given a far larger clone just one base away, this is likely a sequencing read error. Other DNA variants within this sample encode the same CDR3. The gene calls are TRDV2 and TRDJ1, with 11 bases that match TRDD3. The CDR3 sequence is 16 residues long. Trimming took 2 bases from V and 11 from J; bases not matched to a gene: 15. Germline V gene data show CDR1 as GEAIGNYY and CDR2 as EKD. The CDR3 nucleotides are TGTGCCTGTGACAGTTTGGGGGATACGCGGCCGTCTAAGCTCATCTTT. Translation: CACDSLGDTRPSKLIF.

This clone was found a few times. A much larger clone lies a single base off, so this may be a read error. This sample also contains other DNA sequences that code for the same CDR3. The chain combines TRDV2 with TRDJ3, with 7 bases lining up with TRDD3. CDR1 and CDR2 from the germline V gene are GEAIGNYY and EKD. The CDR3 is 19 residues long. This CDR3 is CACDTVDGGDSWDTRQMFF. The CDR3 coding sequence is TGTGCTTGTGACACCGTGGATGGGGGAGACTCCTGGGACACCCGACAGATGTTTTTC.

This clone is medium-sized in the sample. The same CDR3 can be traced to other DNA sequences in this sample. The rearrangement uses TRDV2 and TRDJ3, with TRDD3 matching over 8 bases. The CDR3 has 23 amino acids. The V gene end was trimmed by 0 bases and the J gene end by 0 bases; junction bases not matched to a gene: 18. The germline V gene has CDR1 GEAIGNYY and CDR2 EKD. The CDR3 DNA follows: TGTGCCTGTGACACCTTGACCGGTCTGGGGGAACCACACGGCTCCTGGGACACCCGACAGATGTTTTTC. It yields the protein CACDTLTGLGEPHGSWDTRQMFF.

This clone is labeled medium-sized (0.01 to 0.1%). The genes are TRDV2 and TRDJ3; 8 positions agree with TRDD3. With 0 bases clipped from V and 0 bases from J, the junction kept 9 bases outside the gene matches. Germline V gene sequence: CDR1 GEAIGNYY, CDR2 EKD. The length of the CDR3 is 20 residues. CDR3 loop: CACDTVTGGLRSWDTRQMFF. The CDR3 DNA reads as TGTGCCTGTGACACCGTTACTGGGGGTCTTCGCTCCTGGGACACCCGACAGATGTTTTTC.

A few counts support this clone. This clone may be a read error of a much larger clone one base away. The same CDR3 is also encoded by other DNA sequences in this sample. This sequence joins TRDV2 and TRDJ1, with 7 bases identical to TRDD3. Germline lookup yields CDR1 GEAIGNYY and CDR2 EKD. This CDR3 is 16 amino acids long. With V trimmed by 0 bases and J by 2 bases, 8 bases remained unmatched. The CDR3 is CACDTLGDRDTDKLIF. In DNA form, the CDR3 reads TGTGCCTGTGACACCCTAGGGGATAGGGATACCGATAAACTCATCTTT.

This clone was detected only a few times. The junction differs from germline at one of its ends, possibly a read error. V usage is TRDV2 and J usage is TRDJ1; 9 bases align to TRDD3. This CDR3 has 16 amino acids. Germline loops: CDR1 GEAIGNYY, CDR2 EKD. The CDR3 DNA is TGTGCCTGTGACCCACTGGGGGAAAAACACACCGATAAACCCATCTTT. Protein sequence: CACDPLGEKHTDKPIF.

In this sample, this clone is medium-sized. This chain joins TRDV2 and TRDJ1; TRDD3 matches at 13 bases. CDR1 is GEAIGNYY, CDR2 EKD, per germline. After removal of 3 bases from V and 0 bases from J, the junction contained 18 bases not matched to a gene. This CDR3 comprises 21 residues. The CDR3 nucleotides are TGTGCCTGTGACTACTTGCAACTGGGGGATACGCGGCGGTTGTACACCGATAAACTCATCTTT. It specifies CACDYLQLGDTRRLYTDKLIF.

This clone is medium-sized within its sample. This sequence joins TRDV2 and TRDJ1; D might be TRDD3 (6 bases). From germline, CDR1 is GEAIGNYY and CDR2 EKD. The germline V and J ends were trimmed by 0 bases and 3 bases, with 13 bases remaining between them. CDR3 length equals 15 residues. CDR3 bases: TGTGCCTGTGACACCGTGGGGATCGGGTCCGATAAACTCATCTTT. Amino acids: CACDTVGIGSDKLIF.

A word on this clone: This may be a read error: a much more frequent sequence differs by one nucleotide. The gene calls are TRDV2 and TRDJ1; 12 nucleotides align to TRDD3. The V gene's germline CDR1 is GEAIGNYY and CDR2 EKD. CDR3 length: 18 residues. The CDR3 region is CACDPVLGDTSYTDRLIF. As DNA, the CDR3 is TGTGCCTGTGATCCCGTACTGGGGGATACTTCGTACACCGATAGACTCATCTTT.